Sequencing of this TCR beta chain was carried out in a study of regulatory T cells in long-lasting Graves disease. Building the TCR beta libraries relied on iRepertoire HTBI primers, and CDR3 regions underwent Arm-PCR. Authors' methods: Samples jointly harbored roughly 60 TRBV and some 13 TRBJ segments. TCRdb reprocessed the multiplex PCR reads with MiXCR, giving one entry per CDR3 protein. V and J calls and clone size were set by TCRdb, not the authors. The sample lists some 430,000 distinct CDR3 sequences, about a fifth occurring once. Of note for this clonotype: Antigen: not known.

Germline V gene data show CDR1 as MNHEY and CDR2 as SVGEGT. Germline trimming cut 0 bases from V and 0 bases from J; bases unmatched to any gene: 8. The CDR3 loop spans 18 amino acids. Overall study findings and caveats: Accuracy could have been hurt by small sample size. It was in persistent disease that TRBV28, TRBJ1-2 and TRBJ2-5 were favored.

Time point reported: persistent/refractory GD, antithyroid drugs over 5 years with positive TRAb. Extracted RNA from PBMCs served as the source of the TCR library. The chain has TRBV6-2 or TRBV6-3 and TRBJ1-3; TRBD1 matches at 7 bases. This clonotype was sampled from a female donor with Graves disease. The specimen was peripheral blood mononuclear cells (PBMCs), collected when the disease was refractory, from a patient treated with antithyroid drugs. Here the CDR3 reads CASSYSRTGLSSGNTIYF. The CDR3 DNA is TGTGCCAGCAGTTACTCGAGGACAGGTCTAAGCTCTGGAAACACCATATATTTT.